Shown below are 26 T cell receptor beta chains from a single sample sequenced in a study of blood T cell repertoires in COVID-19. TCRdb's copy holds only in-frame clones and misses some; the assay was immunoSEQ multiplex PCR. Altogether tens of thousands of clones are present, about 86% being singletons, with the ten largest covering 28%. Sequenced input: peripheral blood. Receptor source: a man aged 65 to 79 with acute or convalescent COVID-19.

V is TRBV19 and J is TRBJ2-2; perhaps TRBD2 as D (7 bases). The germline CDR1 and CDR2 sequences are LNHDA and SQIVND (reference sequence). V was cut by 10 bases and J by 5 bases, with 17 bases left in between. The CDR3 has 14 residues. The DNA of the CDR3 is TGTGCCACGAAAAGGGGGGGCGCAACCGGGGAGCTGTTTTTT. This gives the protein CATKRGGATGELFF.

The J gene is TRBJ1-5, the V gene TRBV19; possible D gene TRBD1, 5 bases. Germline CDR1 reads LNHDA; CDR2 reads SQIVND (reference sequence). V gave up 11 bases and J gave up 11 bases, with 16 bases separating them. This CDR3 is 11 amino acids long. The CDR3 loop reads CALRASKAQHF. The CDR3 coding sequence is TGTGCCCTCAGGGCGTCAAAGGCCCAGCATTTT.

V gene TRBV7-2 combines with J gene TRBJ2-1; D is unresolved. CDR1 and CDR2 from the germline V gene are SGHTA and FQGNSA. The CDR3 has 16 amino acids. The V and J ends lost 0 bases and 2 bases respectively, with 11 bases between them. CDR3: CASSLAIQKAYNEQFF. The CDR3 region has the DNA TGTGCCAGCAGCTTAGCGATACAGAAAGCCTACAATGAGCAGTTCTTC.

The chain has TRBV30 and TRBJ1-2; D is undetermined. Per germline, CDR1 GTSNPN and CDR2 SVGIG (reference sequence). The length of the CDR3 is 14 residues. V dropped 1 base and J dropped 14 bases, with 23 bases sitting between them. Here the CDR3 reads CAWSGDAETARGTF. The CDR3 DNA reads TGTGCCTGGAGTGGCGACGCCGAAACTGCGCGAGGAACCTTC.

The V call is TRBV11-3, the J call TRBJ2-5, with D possibly matching TRBD1 (5 bases). V dropped 8 bases and J dropped 3 bases, with 16 bases sitting between them. The CDR3 contains 14 residues. The germline CDR1 and CDR2 sequences are SGHNT and YENEEA. The CDR3 nucleotides are TGTGCCAGCGCACCGGCAGGGTTAGAAGAGACCCAGTACTTC. Protein: CASAPAGLEETQYF. The full variable domain, with the rest looked up from reference TRBV11-3 and TRBJ2-5, is EAGVVQSPRYKIIEKKQPVAFWCNPISGHNTLYWYLQNLGQGPELLIRYENEEAVDDSQLPKDRFSAERLKGVDSTLKIQPAELGDSAVYLCASAPAGLEETQYFGPGTRLLVL.

The chain has TRBV29-1 and TRBJ2-1; 7 bases map to TRBD1. This CDR3 contains 13 residues. Germline CDR1 SQVTM, CDR2 ANQGSEA. Trimming cost V 1 base and J 8 bases; bases outside gene matches: 5. The DNA of the CDR3 is TGCAGCGTTGAAGCCGACAGGGTCTATGAGCAGTTCTTC. Translation: CSVEADRVYEQFF.

The chain couples TRBV30 to TRBJ1-2; the D gene is possibly TRBD1 (6 bases). Trimming took off 5 bases at V and 4 bases at J, with 14 bases between the two ends. The CDR3 contains 13 residues. The V gene's germline CDR1 is GTSNPN and CDR2 SVGIG (reference sequence). CDR3 residues: CAWETRGGYGYTF. CDR3 sequence (DNA): TGTGCCTGGGAGACCAGGGGCGGCTATGGCTACACCTTC. Looking up the rest from reference TRBV30 and TRBJ1-2 gives the full variable domain: SQTIHQWPATLVQPVGSPLSLECTVEGTSNPNLYWYRQAAGRGLQLLFYSVGIGQISSEVPQNLSASRPQDRQFILSSKKLLLSDSGFYLCAWETRGGYGYTFGSGTRLTVV.

The V and J genes are TRBV28 and TRBJ1-2, with 8 nucleotides matching TRBD1. The CDR3 length is 14 residues. V shed 4 bases and J 8 bases; nucleotides not matched to a gene: 9. CDR1 and CDR2 (germline): MDHEN, SYDVKM. The CDR3 is CASSSYVRQGGYTF. The CDR3 bases are TGTGCCAGCAGTTCGTATGTCAGACAGGGGGGCTACACCTTC.

The chain recombines TRBV13 with TRBJ1-2, with D maybe TRBD1 (5 bases). Trimming stripped 1 base from V and 6 bases from J, with 9 bases between. The CDR3 has 13 residues. CDR1 PRHDT and CDR2 FYEKMQ come from the germline V gene (reference sequence). The DNA of the CDR3 is TGTGCCAGCAGCTTAGATGGGGGGAATGGCTACACCTTC. It yields the protein CASSLDGGNGYTF.

This sequence joins TRBV7-2 and TRBJ2-7; tentative D call: TRBD2 (6 bases). CDR1 is SGHTA and CDR2 is FQGNSA in the germline V gene. The CDR3 loop spans 15 amino acids. Trimming took off 3 bases at V and 3 bases at J, with 15 bases between the two ends. This CDR3 is CASSFKASDNYEQYF. The CDR3 DNA is TGTGCCAGCAGCTTCAAGGCTAGCGACAACTACGAGCAGTACTTC.

This chain joins TRBV14 and TRBJ2-1; D possibly corresponds to TRBD2 (5 bases). The CDR3 loop spans 18 amino acids. Germline V gene lookup returns CDR1 SGHDN and CDR2 FVKESK. V lost 0 bases and J lost 4, with 19 bases in between. Here the CDR3 DNA reads TGTGCCAGCAGCCAAGATCCTGGAGCGGCCCTCCTATACAATGAGCAGTTCTTC. Its protein product is CASSQDPGAALLYNEQFF.

The chain carries TRBV7-7 and TRBJ2-5; 16 bases agree with TRBD2. The CDR3 contains 17 residues. Germline-derived CDR1 and CDR2 are SSHAT and FNYEAQ (reference sequence). V trimming: 1 base; J trimming: 4 bases; junction bases outside the gene matches: 3. In DNA form, the CDR3 reads TGTGCCAGCAGCTTAGGGGGACTAGCGGGAGGGTTAGAGACCCAGTACTTC. Protein: CASSLGGLAGGLETQYF.

The rearrangement joins TRBV19 to TRBJ2-1; 10 nucleotides line up with TRBD2. The V segment lost 2 bases and the J segment 7 bases; nucleotides outside the gene matches: 5. There are 15 residues in the CDR3. Per germline, CDR1 LNHDA and CDR2 SQIVND (reference sequence). DNA for the CDR3: TGTGCCAGTAGTATATCGCCTAGCGGGAGAAATGAGCAGTTCTTC. This codes for CASSISPSGRNEQFF.

This chain connects TRBV7-9 to TRBJ2-2; a possible D gene is TRBD1 (6 bases). Looked up from germline, CDR1 is SEHNR and CDR2 is FQNEAQ (reference sequence). The CDR3 is 15 amino acids. Trimming stripped 3 bases from V and 5 bases from J, with 13 bases between. In DNA, the CDR3 is TGTGCCAGCAGCTTGGCAGGGGTGGAAACCGGGGAGCTGTTTTTT. Amino acids: CASSLAGVETGELFF.

The chain recombines TRBV2 with TRBJ2-7, with a weak D call TRBD2 (7 bases). With 5 bases removed from V and 2 bases from J, the gap between germline ends came to 16 bases. Looked up from germline, CDR1 is SNHLY and CDR2 is FYNNEI. The CDR3 is made up of 15 amino acids. The chain's CDR3 is CASSPQGRGTYEQYF. CDR3 nucleotides: TGTGCCAGCAGTCCTCAGGGGAGGGGGACCTACGAGCAGTACTTC.

This chain joins TRBV28 and TRBJ1-2, with TRBD1 matching over 9 bases. After removal of 7 bases from V and 4 bases from J, the junction contained 10 bases not matched to a gene. Germline-derived CDR1 and CDR2 are MDHEN and SYDVKM. The CDR3 runs to 15 residues. CDR3 residues: CASISGTGLVYGYTF. In nucleotides, the CDR3 is TGTGCCAGCATCTCCGGGACAGGGCTTGTCTATGGCTACACCTTC.

This clone is a singleton in its sample. The rearrangement joins TRBV15 to TRBJ2-6, with 10 bases matching TRBD1. This CDR3 has 17 amino acids. Germline trimming cut 3 bases from V and 6 bases from J; bases unmatched to any gene: 8. Looked up from germline, CDR1 is LNHNV and CDR2 is YYDKDF (reference sequence). CDR3 in amino acids: CATSSPGQGPQANVLTF. CDR3 DNA: TGTGCCACCAGCAGTCCGGGACAGGGGCCCCAGGCCAACGTCCTGACTTTC.

CDR3 nucleotides: TGCGCCAGCAGCCCGCGACAGGGGGCAGGAGTGACTGAAGCTTTCTTT. Its protein is CASSPRQGAGVTEAFF. The chain recombines TRBV5-1 with TRBJ1-1; 10 bases align to TRBD1. The CDR3 consists of 16 residues. CDR1 and CDR2 (germline): SGHRS, YFSETQ. The ends lost 4 bases at V and 5 bases at J; junction bases unmatched: 11.

CDR3 nucleotides: TGTGCCAGCAGGAGCGGGACGACAGATACGCAGTATTTT. The encoded protein is CASRSGTTDTQYF. The chain links TRBV6-6 to TRBJ2-3, with 7 bases aligning to TRBD2. The V gene end was trimmed by 6 bases and the J gene end by 3 bases; junction bases not matched to a gene: 3. Looked up from germline, CDR1 is MNHNY and CDR2 is SVGAGI (reference sequence). The CDR3 consists of 13 residues.

The chain has TRBV6-5 and TRBJ2-7, with unresolved D. The germline CDR1 and CDR2 sequences are MNHEY and SVGAGI. Trimming took 5 bases from V and 5 from J, leaving 10 bases between them. The CDR3 contains 12 residues. Written as DNA, the CDR3 is TGTGCCAGCAGTACTAACCCCGACGAGCAGTACTTC. Protein sequence: CASSTNPDEQYF.

V is TRBV20-1 and J is TRBJ1-4; D is unclear. Germline V gene sequence: CDR1 DFQATT, CDR2 SNEGSKA (reference sequence). V dropped 5 bases and J dropped 7 bases, with 17 bases sitting between them. The CDR3 is made up of 14 amino acids. The CDR3 loop reads CSARATGRGEKLFF. The CDR3 DNA reads as TGCAGTGCTCGTGCGACCGGCCGGGGTGAAAAACTGTTTTTT.

For the CDR3, the DNA is TGTGCCAGCAGTCGCACAGGGGACACTGAAGCTTTCTTT. This translates into CASSRTGDTEAFF. This chain uses TRBV6-6 with TRBJ1-1; 7 positions match TRBD1. CDR3 length equals 13 residues. Germline CDR1 is MNHNY and CDR2 is SVGAGI (reference sequence). After removal of 5 bases from V and 3 bases from J, the junction contained 3 bases not matched to a gene.

The CDR3 protein is CAWRGLADYEQYF. The CDR3 coding sequence is TGTGCCTGGAGGGGACTAGCGGACTACGAGCAGTACTTC. The chain is built from TRBV30 and TRBJ2-7; 11 positions agree with TRBD2. This CDR3 contains 13 residues. Trimming at V came to 3 bases and at J to 3 bases, leaving 1 base not matched to a gene. Germline loops: CDR1 GTSNPN, CDR2 SVGIG (reference sequence).

The chain recombines TRBV27 with TRBJ1-2; D unresolved. Trimming cost V 1 base and J 4 bases, with 13 bases left between them. Germline V gene sequence: CDR1 MNHEY, CDR2 SMNVEV (reference sequence). This CDR3 has 15 amino acids. The CDR3 coding sequence is TGTGCCAGCAGTTTATTCGGTCCCTCGGGCTATGGCTACACCTTC. Protein: CASSLFGPSGYGYTF.

This clone came up once. The chain carries TRBV28 and TRBJ2-1; TRBD2 agrees at 7 bases. This CDR3 has 17 residues. Trimming at V came to 7 bases and at J to 0 bases, leaving 12 bases not matched to a gene. Germline V gene lookup returns CDR1 MDHEN and CDR2 SYDVKM. The CDR3 region has the DNA TGTGCCAGCAATTTCAAGGGGAGGGCGGACTCCTACAATGAGCAGTTCTTC. This translates into CASNFKGRADSYNEQFF.

The rearrangement uses TRBV12-3 or TRBV12-4 and TRBJ2-1, with 7 bases matching TRBD2. The CDR3 sequence is 13 residues long. V lost 3 bases and J lost 8; bases outside the gene matches: 4. Here the CDR3 reads CASSLGLRDEQFF. The CDR3 region has the DNA TGTGCCAGCAGTTTGGGACTACGAGATGAGCAGTTCTTC.